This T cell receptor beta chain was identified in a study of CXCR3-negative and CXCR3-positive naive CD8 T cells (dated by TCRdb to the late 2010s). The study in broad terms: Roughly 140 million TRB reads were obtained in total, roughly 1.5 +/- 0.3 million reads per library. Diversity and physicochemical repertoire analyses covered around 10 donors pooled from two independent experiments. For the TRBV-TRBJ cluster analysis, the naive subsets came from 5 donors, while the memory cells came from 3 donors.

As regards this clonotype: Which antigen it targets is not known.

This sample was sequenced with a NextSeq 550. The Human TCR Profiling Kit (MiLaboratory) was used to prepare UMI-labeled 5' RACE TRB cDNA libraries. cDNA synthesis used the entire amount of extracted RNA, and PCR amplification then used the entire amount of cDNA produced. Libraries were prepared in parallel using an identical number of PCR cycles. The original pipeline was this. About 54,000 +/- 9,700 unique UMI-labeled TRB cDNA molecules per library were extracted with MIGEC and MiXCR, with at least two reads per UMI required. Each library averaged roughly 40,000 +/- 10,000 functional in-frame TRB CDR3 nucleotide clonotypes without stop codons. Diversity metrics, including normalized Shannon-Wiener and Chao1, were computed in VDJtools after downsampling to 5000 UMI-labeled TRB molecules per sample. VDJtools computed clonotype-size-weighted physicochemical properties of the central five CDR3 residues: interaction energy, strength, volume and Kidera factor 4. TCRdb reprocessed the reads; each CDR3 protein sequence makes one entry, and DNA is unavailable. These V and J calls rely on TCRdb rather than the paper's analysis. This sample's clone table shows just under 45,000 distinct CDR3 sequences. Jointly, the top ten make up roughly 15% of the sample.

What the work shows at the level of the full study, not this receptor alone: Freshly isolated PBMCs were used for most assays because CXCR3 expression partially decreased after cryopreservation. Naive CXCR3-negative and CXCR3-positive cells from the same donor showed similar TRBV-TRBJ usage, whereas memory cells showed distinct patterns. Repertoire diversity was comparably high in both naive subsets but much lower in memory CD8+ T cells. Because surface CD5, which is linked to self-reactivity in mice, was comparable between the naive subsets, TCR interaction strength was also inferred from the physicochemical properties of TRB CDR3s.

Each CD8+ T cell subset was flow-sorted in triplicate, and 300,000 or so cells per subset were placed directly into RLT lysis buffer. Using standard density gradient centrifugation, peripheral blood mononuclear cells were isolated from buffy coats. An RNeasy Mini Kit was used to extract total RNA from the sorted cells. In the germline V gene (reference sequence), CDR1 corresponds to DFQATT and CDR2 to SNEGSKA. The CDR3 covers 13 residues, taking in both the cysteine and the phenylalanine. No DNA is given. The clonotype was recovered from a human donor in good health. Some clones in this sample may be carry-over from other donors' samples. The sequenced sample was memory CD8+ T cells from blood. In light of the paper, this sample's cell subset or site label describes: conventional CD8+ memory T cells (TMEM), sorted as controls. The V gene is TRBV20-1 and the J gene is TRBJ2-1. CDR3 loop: CSAAGPFVYEQFF.